Detailed here is one TCR beta chain. Its antigen has not been determined. No quality values exist for individual bases; no much larger clone is one base distant. The source of the sample is a study of blood T cell repertoires in COVID-19 (TCRdb year 2020). Broadly, across the study: Collaborator samples came from the United States, Italy and Spain and covered acute and convalescent phases of COVID-19. The material from the prospective study consisted of cDNA or gDNA derived from T cells, B-cell-depleted T cells, or PBMCs. Subjects who had been exposed to COVID-19, were actively infected with it, or had recovered from it provided the deeply sampled blood TCRbeta repertoires that made up the dataset. The repertoires were made available in a free public database intended to serve as a resource for research on the immune response to SARS-CoV-2. The samples were drawn from two sources: the first 160 participants of the ongoing ImmuneRACE study, and 1,200 or so subjects contributed by 6 global collaborators. Sample metadata almost always included a de-identified subject ID, COVID-19 status, age in years and sex. HLA class I and class II types, where available, came from metadata supplied by the sample provider rather than from assay-based typing. What the study reported, not specific to this receptor: The amount of clinical and demographic metadata varied by source and participant and was provided uncurated.

The CDR1 and CDR2 encoded by the germline V gene are SGDLS and YYNGEE. The CDR3, cysteine through phenylalanine, is 14 amino acids long. Here the CDR3 DNA is all that survives: 42 bases in frame from base 1. Germline trimming: 3 bases from V, 4 bases from J; junction bases outside gene matches: 4. The immunoSEQ Assay, a bias-controlled multiplex PCR, was used to amplify TCRbeta CDR3 regions from genomic DNA. Under the source paper's analysis protocol: Nucleated cell counts per sample were estimated from amplification of reference gene primers within the assay. Sequence reads were collapsed and filtered to measure the absolute abundance of every unique TCRbeta CDR3 rearrangement. For each sample, productive Simpson clonality was calculated by taking the square root of Simpson's diversity index across productive rearrangements. The source is immuneACCESS, and TCRdb retained only in-frame sequences with V and J called. Part of the clones is not carried over; for the studies checked, unresolved V genes explain less than half of this, and the remainder is unexplained. For V, J and clone size, that table is used; D and trimming come from the DNA. This sample comprises 150,000 or so clones, 70% to 85% of them detected only once. The ten largest account for about 0.63% of the sample.

One collaborating source in Seattle enrolled patients during active infection and followed them longitudinally through the course of disease. The collaborating institutions used their own protocols to collect whole blood in K2EDTA tubes. For TCRbeta analysis, collaborators shipped samples as frozen whole blood, isolated PBMCs, or DNA extracted from either of those sample types. The sample consisted of peripheral blood. This TCR was sampled from a man aged 60 to 75 with COVID-19, enrolled during active disease. Rearrangement joined TRBV9 to TRBJ1-2, and 9 bases in between align with TRBD1. The sequence in DNA is TGTGCCAGCAGCGAAGGACAGGGGACCTATGGCTACACCTTC. Its protein reads: CASSEGQGTYGYTF.